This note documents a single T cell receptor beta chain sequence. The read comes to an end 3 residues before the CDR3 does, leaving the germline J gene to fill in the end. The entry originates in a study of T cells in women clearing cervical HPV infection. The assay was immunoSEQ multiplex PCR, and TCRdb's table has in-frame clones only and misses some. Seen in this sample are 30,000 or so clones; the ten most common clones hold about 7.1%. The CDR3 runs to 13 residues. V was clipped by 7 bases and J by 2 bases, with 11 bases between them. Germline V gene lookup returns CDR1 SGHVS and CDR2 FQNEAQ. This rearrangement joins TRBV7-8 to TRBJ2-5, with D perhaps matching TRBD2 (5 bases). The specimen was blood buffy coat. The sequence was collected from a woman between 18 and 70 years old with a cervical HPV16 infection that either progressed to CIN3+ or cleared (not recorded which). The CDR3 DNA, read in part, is TGTGCCAGCATCGGGGTAACGCAAGAGACC. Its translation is CASIGVTQET. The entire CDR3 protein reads CASIGVTQETQYF.